This T cell receptor beta chain stems from a study of shared clonotypes between healthy human individuals. Study in general: Serving as donors were two women and three men, whose ages spanned 18 to 49. Study-level findings and limits: Several donors held roughly 5% of naive CD4 clonotypes in common.

A remark on this clone: Its antigen is not known.

The germline gives CDR1 SGDLS, CDR2 YYNGEE. Trimming cost V 0 bases and J 3 bases, with 15 bases left between them. The CDR3 is 16 residues long. Deep was the level used in running the assay. Some clones are missing from TCRdb's copy, which holds only in-frame ones; the method was immunoSEQ multiplex PCR. Of about 180,000 clones detected, 85% to 95% appear once; the ten largest clones hold approximately 0.07%. This TCR derives from a woman aged 25 to 39 in good health. V usage is TRBV9 and J usage is TRBJ2-5; no reliable D call. Sequences were obtained from naive CD4+ T cells sorted from blood. Noted subset: CD45RA+ positively selected. Here the CDR3 reads CASSVDRWVSEETQYF. The CDR3 DNA sequence: TGTGCCAGCAGCGTAGATCGTTGGGTGAGCGAAGAGACCCAGTACTTC.